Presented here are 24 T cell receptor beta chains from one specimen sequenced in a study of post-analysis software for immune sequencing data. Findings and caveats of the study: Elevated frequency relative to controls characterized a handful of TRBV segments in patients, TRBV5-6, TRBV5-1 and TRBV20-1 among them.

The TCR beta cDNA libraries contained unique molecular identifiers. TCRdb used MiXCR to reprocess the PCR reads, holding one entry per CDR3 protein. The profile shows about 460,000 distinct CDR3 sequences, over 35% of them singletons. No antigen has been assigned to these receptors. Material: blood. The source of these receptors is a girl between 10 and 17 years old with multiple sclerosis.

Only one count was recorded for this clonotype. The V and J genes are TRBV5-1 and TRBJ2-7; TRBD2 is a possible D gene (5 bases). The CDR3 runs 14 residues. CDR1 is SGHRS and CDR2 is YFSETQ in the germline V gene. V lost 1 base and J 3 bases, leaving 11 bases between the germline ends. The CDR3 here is CASSLFGAGYEQYF. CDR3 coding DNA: TGCGCCAGCAGCTTGTTCGGCGCGGGCTACGAGCAGTACTTC. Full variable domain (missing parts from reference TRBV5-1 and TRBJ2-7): KAGVTQTPRYLIKTRGQQVTLSCSPISGHRSVSWYQQTPGQGLQFLFEYFSETQRNKGNFPGRFSGRQFSNSRSEMNVSTLELGDSALYLCASSLFGAGYEQYFGPGTRLTVT.

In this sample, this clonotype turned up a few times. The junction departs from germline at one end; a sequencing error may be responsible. The CDR3 spells CSARDPGQGSTQPQHF. The CDR3 nucleotides read TGCAGTGCTAGGGATCCGGGACAGGGAAGCACTCAGCCCCAGCATTTT. The V and J genes are TRBV20-1 and TRBJ1-5; 9 bases fit TRBD1. The CDR3 is made up of 16 amino acids. Germline loops: CDR1 DFQATT, CDR2 SNEGSKA (reference sequence).

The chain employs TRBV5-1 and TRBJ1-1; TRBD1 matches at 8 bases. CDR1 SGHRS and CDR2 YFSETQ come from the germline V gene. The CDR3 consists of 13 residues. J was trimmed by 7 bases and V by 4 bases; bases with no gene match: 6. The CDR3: CASSIEQGVEAFF. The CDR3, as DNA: TGCGCCAGCAGCATCGAACAGGGGGTTGAAGCTTTCTTT.

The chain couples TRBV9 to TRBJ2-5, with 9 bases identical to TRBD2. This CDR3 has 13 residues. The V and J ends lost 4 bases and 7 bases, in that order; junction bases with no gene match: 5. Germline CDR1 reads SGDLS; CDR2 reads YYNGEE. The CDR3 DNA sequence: TGTGCCAGCAGCCTAGCGGGGTCGGGGACCCAGTACTTC. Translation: CASSLAGSGTQYF.

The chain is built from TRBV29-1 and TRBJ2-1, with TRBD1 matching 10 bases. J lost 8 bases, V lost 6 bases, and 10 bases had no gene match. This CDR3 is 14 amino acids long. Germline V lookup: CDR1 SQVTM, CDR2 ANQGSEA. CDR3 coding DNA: TGCAGCGTCCTGGGACAGGGGAGGGGATATGAGCAGTTCTTC. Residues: CSVLGQGRGYEQFF.

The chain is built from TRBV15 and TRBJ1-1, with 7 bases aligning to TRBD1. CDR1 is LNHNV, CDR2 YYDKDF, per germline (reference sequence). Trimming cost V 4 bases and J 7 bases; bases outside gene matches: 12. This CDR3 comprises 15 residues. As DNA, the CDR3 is TGTGCCACCAGCACGGACAGGTCCCCAGCTATTGAAGCTTTCTTT. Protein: CATSTDRSPAIEAFF.

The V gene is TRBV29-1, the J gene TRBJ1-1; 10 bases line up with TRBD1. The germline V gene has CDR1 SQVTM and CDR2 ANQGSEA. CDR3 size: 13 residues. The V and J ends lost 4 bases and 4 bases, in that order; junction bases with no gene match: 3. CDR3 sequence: CSVARTGGTEAFF. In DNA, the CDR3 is TGCAGCGTTGCCCGGACAGGGGGCACTGAAGCTTTCTTT.

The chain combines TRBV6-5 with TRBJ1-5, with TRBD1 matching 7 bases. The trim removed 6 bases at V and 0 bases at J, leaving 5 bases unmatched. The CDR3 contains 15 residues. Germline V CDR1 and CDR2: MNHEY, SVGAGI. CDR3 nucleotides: TGTGCCAGCAGGACACAGGGGCCTAGCAATCAGCCCCAGCATTTT. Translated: CASRTQGPSNQPQHF.

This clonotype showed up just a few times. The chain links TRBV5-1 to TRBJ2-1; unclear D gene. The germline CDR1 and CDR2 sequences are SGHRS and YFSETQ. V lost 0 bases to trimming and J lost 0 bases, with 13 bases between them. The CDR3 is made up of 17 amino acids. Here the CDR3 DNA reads TGCGCCAGCAGCTTGGTTCCCATCGTGAGCTCCTACAATGAGCAGTTCTTC. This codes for CASSLVPIVSSYNEQFF.

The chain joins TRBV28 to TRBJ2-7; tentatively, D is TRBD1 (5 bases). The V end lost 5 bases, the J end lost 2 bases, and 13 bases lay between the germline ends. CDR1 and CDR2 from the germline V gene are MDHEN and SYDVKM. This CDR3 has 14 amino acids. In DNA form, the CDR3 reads TGTGCCAGCAGTGTCCGACAGCTGACCTACGAGCAGTACTTC. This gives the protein CASSVRQLTYEQYF.

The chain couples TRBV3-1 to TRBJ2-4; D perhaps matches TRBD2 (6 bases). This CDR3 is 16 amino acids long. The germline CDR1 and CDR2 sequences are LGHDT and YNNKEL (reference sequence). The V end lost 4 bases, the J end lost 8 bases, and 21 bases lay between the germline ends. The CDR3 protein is CASSRTREFTRDIQYF. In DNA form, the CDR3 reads TGTGCCAGCAGCCGAACACGGGAGTTTACTCGGGACATTCAGTACTTC. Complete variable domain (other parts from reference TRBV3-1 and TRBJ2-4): DTAVSQTPKYLVTQMGNDKSIKCEQNLGHDTMYWYKQDSKKFLKIMFSYNNKELIINETVPNRFSPKSPDKAHLNLHINSLELGDSAVYFCASSRTREFTRDIQYFGAGTRLSVL.

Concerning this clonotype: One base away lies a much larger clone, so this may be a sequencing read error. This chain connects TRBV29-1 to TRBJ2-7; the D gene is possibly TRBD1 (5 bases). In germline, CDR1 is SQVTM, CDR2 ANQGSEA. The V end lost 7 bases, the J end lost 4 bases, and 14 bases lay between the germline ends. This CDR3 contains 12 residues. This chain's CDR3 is CSDYRQPYEQYF. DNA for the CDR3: TGCAGCGACTACAGACAGCCGTACGAGCAGTACTTC.

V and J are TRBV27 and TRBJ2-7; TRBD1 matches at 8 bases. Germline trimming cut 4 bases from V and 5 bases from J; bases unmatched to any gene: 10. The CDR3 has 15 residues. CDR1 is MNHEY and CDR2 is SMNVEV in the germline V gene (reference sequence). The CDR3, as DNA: TGTGCCAGCAGTTCGCTCGGACAGGGTAAGAACGAGCAGTACTTC. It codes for CASSSLGQGKNEQYF.

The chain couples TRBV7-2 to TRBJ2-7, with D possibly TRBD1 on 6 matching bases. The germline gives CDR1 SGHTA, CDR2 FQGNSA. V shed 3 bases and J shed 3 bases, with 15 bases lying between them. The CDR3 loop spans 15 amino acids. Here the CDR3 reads CASSFPGHPYYEQYF. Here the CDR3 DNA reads TGTGCCAGCAGCTTTCCGGGACACCCATACTACGAGCAGTACTTC.

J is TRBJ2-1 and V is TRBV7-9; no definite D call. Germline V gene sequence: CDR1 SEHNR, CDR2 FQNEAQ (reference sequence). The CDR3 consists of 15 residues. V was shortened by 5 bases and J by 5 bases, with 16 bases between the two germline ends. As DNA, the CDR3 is TGTGCCAGCAGCCCCACCCAGGACCCTAACAATGAGCAGTTCTTC. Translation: CASSPTQDPNNEQFF.

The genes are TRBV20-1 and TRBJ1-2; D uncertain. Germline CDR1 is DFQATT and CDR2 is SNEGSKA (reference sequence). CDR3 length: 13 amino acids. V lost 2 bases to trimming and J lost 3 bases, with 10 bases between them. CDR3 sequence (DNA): TGCAGTGCTAGACGGCCGAGGGACTATGGCTACACCTTC. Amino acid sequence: CSARRPRDYGYTF.

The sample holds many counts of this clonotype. The CDR3 DNA sequence: TGCAGCGTTGTTGGGATCGGTACCTACGAGCAGTACTTC. Translated: CSVVGIGTYEQYF. This chain joins TRBV29-1 and TRBJ2-7; D gene unclear. Trimming pared 4 bases from V and 2 bases from J, leaving 12 bases between. This CDR3 is built from 13 residues. Germline lookup yields CDR1 SQVTM and CDR2 ANQGSEA.

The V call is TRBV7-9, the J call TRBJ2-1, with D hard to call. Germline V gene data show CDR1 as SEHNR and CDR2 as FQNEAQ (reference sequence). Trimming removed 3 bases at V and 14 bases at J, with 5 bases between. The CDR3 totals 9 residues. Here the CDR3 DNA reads TGTGCCAGCAGCTTGGTAGAGTTCTTC. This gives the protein CASSLVEFF.

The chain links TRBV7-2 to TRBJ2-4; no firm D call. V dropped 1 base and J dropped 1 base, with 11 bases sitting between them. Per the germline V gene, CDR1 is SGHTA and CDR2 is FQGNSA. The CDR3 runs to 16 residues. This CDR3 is CASSLVATGAKNIQYF. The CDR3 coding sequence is TGTGCCAGCAGCTTAGTCGCCACTGGGGCCAAAAACATTCAGTACTTC.

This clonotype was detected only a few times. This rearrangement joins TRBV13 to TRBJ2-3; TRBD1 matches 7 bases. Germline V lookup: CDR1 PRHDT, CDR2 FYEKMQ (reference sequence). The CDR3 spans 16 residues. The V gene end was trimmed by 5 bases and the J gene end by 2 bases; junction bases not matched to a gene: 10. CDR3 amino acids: CASSHLGQDNTDTQYF. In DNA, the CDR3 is TGTGCCAGCAGCCACCTTGGACAGGATAACACAGATACGCAGTATTTT.

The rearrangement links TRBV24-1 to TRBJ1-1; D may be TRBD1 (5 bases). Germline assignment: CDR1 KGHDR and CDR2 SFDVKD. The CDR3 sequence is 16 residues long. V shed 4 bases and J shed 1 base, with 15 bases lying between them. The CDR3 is CATSEFFPDRNTEAFF. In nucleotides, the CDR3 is TGTGCCACCAGTGAGTTCTTCCCTGACAGGAACACTGAAGCTTTCTTT.

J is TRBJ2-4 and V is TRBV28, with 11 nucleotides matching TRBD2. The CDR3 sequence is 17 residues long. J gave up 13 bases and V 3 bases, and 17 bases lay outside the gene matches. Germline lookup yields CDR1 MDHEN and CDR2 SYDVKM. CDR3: CASSFRTSGFPEIGQYF. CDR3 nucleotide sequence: TGTGCCAGCAGTTTCCGGACTAGCGGGTTCCCAGAGATCGGGCAGTACTTC.

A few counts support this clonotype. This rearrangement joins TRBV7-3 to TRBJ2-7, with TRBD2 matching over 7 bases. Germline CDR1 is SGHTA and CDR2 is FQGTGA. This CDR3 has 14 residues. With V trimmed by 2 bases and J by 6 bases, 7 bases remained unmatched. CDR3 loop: CASSLGAGAGEQYF. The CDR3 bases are TGTGCCAGCAGCTTAGGGGCGGGAGCAGGCGAGCAGTACTTC.

For the CDR3, the DNA is TGTGCCACCAGTGATAAAAACACAGATACGCAGTATTTT. Encoded protein: CATSDKNTDTQYF. The gene calls are TRBV15 and TRBJ2-3; no clear D gene. Germline CDR1 is LNHNV and CDR2 is YYDKDF (reference sequence). Deletions cut 6 bases from V and 2 bases from J, with 9 bases between. The CDR3 is 13 amino acids.